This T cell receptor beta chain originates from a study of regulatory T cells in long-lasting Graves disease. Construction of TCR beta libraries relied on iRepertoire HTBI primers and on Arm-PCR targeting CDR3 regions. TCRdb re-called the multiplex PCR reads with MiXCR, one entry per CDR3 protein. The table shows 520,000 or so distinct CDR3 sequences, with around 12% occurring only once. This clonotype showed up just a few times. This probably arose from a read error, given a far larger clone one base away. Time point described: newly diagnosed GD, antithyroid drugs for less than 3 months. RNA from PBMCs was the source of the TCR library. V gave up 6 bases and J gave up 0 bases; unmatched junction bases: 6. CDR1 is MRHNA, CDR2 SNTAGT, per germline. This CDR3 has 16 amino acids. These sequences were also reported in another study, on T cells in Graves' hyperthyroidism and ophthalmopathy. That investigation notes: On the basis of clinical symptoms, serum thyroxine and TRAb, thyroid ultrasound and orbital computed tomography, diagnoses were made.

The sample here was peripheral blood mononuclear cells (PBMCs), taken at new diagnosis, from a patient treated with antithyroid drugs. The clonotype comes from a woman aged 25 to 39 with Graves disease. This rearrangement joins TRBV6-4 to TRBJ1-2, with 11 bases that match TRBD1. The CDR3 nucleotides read TGTGCCAGCAGCCGGACAGGGGGCACATCTAACTATGGCTACACCTTC. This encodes CASSRTGGTSNYGYTF.